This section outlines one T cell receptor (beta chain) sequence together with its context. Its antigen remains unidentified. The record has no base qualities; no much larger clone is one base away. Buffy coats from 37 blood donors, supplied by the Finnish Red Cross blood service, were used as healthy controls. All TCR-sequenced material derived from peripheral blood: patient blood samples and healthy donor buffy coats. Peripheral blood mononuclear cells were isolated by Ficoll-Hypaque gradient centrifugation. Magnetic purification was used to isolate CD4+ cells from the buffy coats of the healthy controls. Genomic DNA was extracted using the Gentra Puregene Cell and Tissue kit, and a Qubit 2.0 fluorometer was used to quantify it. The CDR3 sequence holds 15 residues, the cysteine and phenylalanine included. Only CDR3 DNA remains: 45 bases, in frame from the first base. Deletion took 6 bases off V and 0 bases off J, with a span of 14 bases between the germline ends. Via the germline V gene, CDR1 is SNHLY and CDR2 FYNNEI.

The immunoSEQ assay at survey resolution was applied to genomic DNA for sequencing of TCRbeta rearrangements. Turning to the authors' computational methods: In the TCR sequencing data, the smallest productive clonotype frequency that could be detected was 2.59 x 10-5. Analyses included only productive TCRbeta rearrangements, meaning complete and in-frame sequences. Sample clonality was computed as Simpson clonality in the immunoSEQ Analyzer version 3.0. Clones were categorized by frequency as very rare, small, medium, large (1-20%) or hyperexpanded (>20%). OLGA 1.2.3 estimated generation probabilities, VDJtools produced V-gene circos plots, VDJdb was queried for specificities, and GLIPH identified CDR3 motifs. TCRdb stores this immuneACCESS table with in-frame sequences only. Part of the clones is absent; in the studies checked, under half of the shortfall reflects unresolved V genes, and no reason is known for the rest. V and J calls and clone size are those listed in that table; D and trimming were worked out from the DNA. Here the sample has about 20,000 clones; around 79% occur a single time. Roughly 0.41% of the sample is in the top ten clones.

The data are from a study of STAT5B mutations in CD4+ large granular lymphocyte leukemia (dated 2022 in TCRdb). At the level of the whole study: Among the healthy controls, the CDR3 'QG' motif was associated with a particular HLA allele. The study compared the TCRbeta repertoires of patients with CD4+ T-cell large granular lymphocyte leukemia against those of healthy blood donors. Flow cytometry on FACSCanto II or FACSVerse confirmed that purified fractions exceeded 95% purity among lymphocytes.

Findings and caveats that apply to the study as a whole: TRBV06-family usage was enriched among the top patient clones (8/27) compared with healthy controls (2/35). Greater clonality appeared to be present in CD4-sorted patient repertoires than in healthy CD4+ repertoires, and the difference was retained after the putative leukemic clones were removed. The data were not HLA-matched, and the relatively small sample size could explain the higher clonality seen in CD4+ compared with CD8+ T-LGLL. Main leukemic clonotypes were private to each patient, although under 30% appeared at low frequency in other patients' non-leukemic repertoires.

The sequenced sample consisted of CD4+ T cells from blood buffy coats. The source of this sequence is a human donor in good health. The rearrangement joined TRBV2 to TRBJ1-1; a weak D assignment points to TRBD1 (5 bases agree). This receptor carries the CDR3 CASRGGGTVNTEAFF. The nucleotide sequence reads TGTGCCAGCAGGGGGGGTGGGACGGTGAACACTGAAGCTTTCTTT.